What follows is one T cell receptor (beta chain) and its context. The data originate from a study of blood T cell repertoires in COVID-19. Study overall: Material from acute and convalescent COVID-19 was sourced from the United States, Italy and Spain.

The CDR3 contains 15 residues. Germline V gene data show CDR1 as SGHRS and CDR2 as YFSETQ. With V trimmed by 4 bases and J by 2 bases, 9 bases remained unmatched. In the original analysis: Researchers report that nucleated cell counts were estimated from reference gene primer amplification. The repertoire was sequenced with immunoSEQ multiplex PCR; TCRdb's copy has only in-frame clones and lacks some. V and J calls and clone size are as listed in that table; D and trimming were resolved from the DNA. The sample holds nearly 250,000 clones; more than 75% are singletons and the top ten take approximately 5%.

The chain joins TRBV5-1 to TRBJ2-7; 7 bases are shared with TRBD1. The receptor was derived from an elderly woman with COVID-19, enrolled during active disease. Sequenced sample: peripheral blood. The chain's CDR3 is CASSLNRQGAYEQYF. The CDR3 DNA reads TGCGCCAGCAGCCTTAATAGACAGGGAGCCTACGAGCAGTACTTC.